The T cell receptor (beta chain) described here comes from a study of a mutant IDH1 vaccine in newly diagnosed glioma. Overall study context: Vaccination was launched 4-6 weeks after radiotherapy alone, or with temozolomide cycles. Patients previously underwent radiotherapy, temozolomide, or both, and most underwent both.

The time point denotes: week 5, during vaccination. Every single dose of the vaccine, 300 ug of mutant IDH1 20-mer peptide, came with topical imiquimod. For this clone: As yet, its antigen is unknown.

Sequencing used immunoSEQ multiplex PCR; TCRdb keeps in-frame clones, though not all of them. The data show around 50,000 clones, 90% seen once. J gave up 0 bases and V 3 bases, and 8 bases lay outside the gene matches. The CDR3 runs to 17 residues. Germline loops: CDR1 SGHNT, CDR2 YYREEE (reference sequence). This sequence was found in a woman between 35 and 50 years old with glioma. The rearrangement uses TRBV5-4 and TRBJ2-7; the match to TRBD1 covers 11 bases. Sample: PBMCs, taken from a glioma patient whose treatment included an IDH1 peptide vaccine. The CDR3 nucleotides read TGTGCCAGCAGCTCCGGGACAGGGGGACCAATCTCCTACGAGCAGTACTTC. This gives the protein CASSSGTGGPISYEQYF.